These 29 T cell receptor beta chains were all obtained from the same sample, sequenced in a study of beta chain features in type 1 diabetes (dated by TCRdb to 2016 to 2019). The library was obtained by the immunoSEQ multiplex PCR assay. The High Capacity cDNA Reverse Transcription Kit was used to reverse transcribe all of the isolated RNA, meaning that expressed TCRB transcripts were what got sequenced. Sourced from immuneACCESS, this table was stored by TCRdb with only in-frame sequences that have V and J called. A share of the clones is absent; for the studies checked, an unresolved V gene accounts for under half, and the remainder has no known explanation. This sample has 300,000 to 350,000 clones in its table, and less than 9.5% of those were observed once. The top ten hold less than 0.45% of the sample. Specimen: central memory CD4+ T cells from blood. The receptors originated from a woman younger than 30 in good health.

This clone was observed a handful of times. The rearrangement joins TRBV7-9 to TRBJ2-7; possibly TRBD1 or TRBD2 for D (5 bases each). The germline CDR1 and CDR2 sequences are SEHNR and FQNEAQ (reference sequence). The length of the CDR3 is 15 residues. V gave up 4 bases and J gave up 0 bases, with 13 bases separating them. CDR3 in DNA: TGTGCCAGCAGCTCCACCCGGGACCGCTCCTACGAGCAGTACTTC. Amino acid sequence: CASSSTRDRSYEQYF.

The table lists this clone with a few counts. The chain carries TRBV11-2 and TRBJ2-2; D is possibly TRBD1 or TRBD2 (5 bases each). The CDR3 totals 15 residues. CDR1 is SGHAT and CDR2 is FQNNGV in the germline V gene. V lost 4 bases and J 4 bases, leaving 13 bases between the germline ends. This CDR3 reads CASSSFRDVTGELFF. The DNA for the CDR3 is TGTGCCAGCAGCTCCTTCCGGGACGTCACCGGGGAGCTGTTTTTT.

This clone was detected many times. The chain is built from TRBV10-3 and TRBJ2-1; possibly TRBD2 for D (6 bases). CDR1 and CDR2 (germline): ENHRY, SYGVKD. This CDR3 contains 13 residues. With 7 bases removed from V and 9 bases from J, the gap between germline ends came to 16 bases. The DNA for the CDR3 is TGTGCCATCACTCCCGGGACTTCGGGTGAGCAGTTCTTC. Protein: CAITPGTSGEQFF.

This clone was counted only a few times. The V call is TRBV28, the J call TRBJ1-1; D unresolved. CDR1 is MDHEN, CDR2 SYDVKM, per germline. Trimming pared 0 bases from V and 1 base from J, leaving 9 bases between. The length of the CDR3 is 15 residues. The CDR3 DNA follows: TGTGCCAGCAGTTTATGGGCCGCAGGGAACACTGAAGCTTTCTTT. Translating gives CASSLWAAGNTEAFF. The full variable domain, rest sourced from reference TRBV28 and TRBJ1-1, is DVKVTQSSRYLVKRTGEKVFLECVQDMDHENMFWYRQDPGLGLRLIYFSYDVKMKEKGDIPEGYSVSREKKERFSLILESASTNQTSMYLCASSLWAAGNTEAFFGQGTRLTVV.

The chain has TRBV5-1 and TRBJ2-1; 8 positions agree with TRBD1. This CDR3 comprises 13 residues. With V trimmed by 7 bases and J by 9 bases, 9 bases remained unmatched. Germline-derived CDR1 and CDR2 are SGHRS and YFSETQ. CDR3 amino acids: CASGRTGSGEQFF. CDR3 nucleotides: TGCGCCAGCGGGAGGACAGGGAGTGGTGAGCAGTTCTTC.

This clone has more than one count but fewer than ten. The V call is TRBV15, the J call TRBJ2-7; 7 bases are a match to TRBD2. This CDR3 spans 16 amino acids. In germline, CDR1 is LNHNV, CDR2 YYDKDF (reference sequence). The ends lost 1 base at V and 4 bases at J; junction bases unmatched: 10. In DNA, the CDR3 is TGTGCCACCAGCAGAGCTGACCGCGGGAGAGGTTACGAGCAGTACTTC. Amino acid sequence: CATSRADRGRGYEQYF.

V is TRBV7-2 and J is TRBJ2-7; 11 bases agree with TRBD1. The germline gives CDR1 SGHTA, CDR2 FQGNSA. Trimming removed 5 bases from V and 3 bases from J; junction bases left unmatched: 15. CDR3 length: 18 amino acids. The CDR3 coding sequence is TGTGCCAGCAGCCTCCTTGAGGGGGGACAGGGGGTTATCTACGAGCAGTACTTC. Its translation: CASSLLEGGQGVIYEQYF.

V usage is TRBV5-1 and J usage is TRBJ2-2, with 12 bases lining up with TRBD2. This CDR3 spans 17 amino acids. Germline CDR1 reads SGHRS; CDR2 reads YFSETQ. Germline trimming cut 0 bases from V and 6 bases from J; bases unmatched to any gene: 6. The CDR3 loop reads CASSLEGTSGRSGELFF. The CDR3 region has the DNA TGCGCCAGCAGCTTGGAAGGGACTAGCGGGCGGTCCGGGGAGCTGTTTTTT.

The chain recombines TRBV6-6 with TRBJ2-5; no clear D gene. The CDR3 sequence is 13 residues long. Trimming took 2 bases from V and 2 from J, leaving 6 bases between them. The germline V gene has CDR1 MNHNY and CDR2 SVGAGI (reference sequence). CDR3 sequence reads: CASSYIQQETQYF. The CDR3 nucleotides read TGTGCCAGCAGTTACATCCAGCAAGAGACCCAGTACTTC.

The V gene is TRBV7-2, the J gene TRBJ2-3; D is uncertain. The CDR3 is made up of 14 amino acids. V gave up 1 base and J gave up 4 bases, with 9 bases separating them. CDR1 is SGHTA, CDR2 FQGNSA, per germline. CDR3 nucleotides: TGTGCCAGCAGCTTAGGGCTACAACCAGATACGCAGTATTTT. Protein: CASSLGLQPDTQYF.

The chain carries TRBV5-1 and TRBJ2-3, with TRBD2 matching 7 bases. The V segment lost 0 bases and the J segment 5 bases; nucleotides outside the gene matches: 3. The CDR3 is 14 amino acids. Germline V gene data show CDR1 as SGHRS and CDR2 as YFSETQ. CDR3 protein: CASSLGASGDTQYF. CDR3 coding DNA: TGCGCCAGCAGCTTGGGTGCTAGCGGAGATACGCAGTATTTT.

This clone has more than one count but fewer than ten. The rearrangement joins TRBV2 to TRBJ1-5; D is unresolved. The CDR3 covers 13 residues. Looked up from germline, CDR1 is SNHLY and CDR2 is FYNNEI. Trimming left V 6 bases short and J 7 bases short, with 13 bases between. The CDR3 region is CASSSRGIQPQHF. In nucleotides, the CDR3 is TGTGCCAGCAGCTCTCGGGGTATCCAGCCCCAGCATTTT.

In regard to this clone: The same CDR3 can be traced to other DNA sequences in this sample. The rearrangement uses TRBV20-1 and TRBJ2-7, with D tentatively TRBD2 (5 bases). The CDR3 is made up of 11 amino acids. Germline loops: CDR1 DFQATT, CDR2 SNEGSKA (reference sequence). The germline V and J ends were trimmed by 6 bases and 4 bases, with 10 bases remaining between them. The CDR3 is CSAKRSYEQYF. The CDR3 DNA is TGCAGTGCCAAGCGGTCATACGAGCAGTACTTC.

This clone was observed a handful of times. This chain connects TRBV5-6 to TRBJ1-1, with a tentative D call TRBD1 (6 bases). CDR3 length equals 12 residues. Germline CDR1 and CDR2: SGHDT and YYEEEE. Trimming stripped 5 bases from V and 5 bases from J, with 10 bases between. The DNA for the CDR3 is TGTGCCAGCAGAACACAGGGAACTGAAGCTTTCTTT. Translated: CASRTQGTEAFF.

This clone was recorded a few times. The sample contains more than one DNA sequence encoding this CDR3. This sequence joins TRBV7-9 and TRBJ2-3; possibly TRBD2 for D (6 bases). The CDR3 sequence is 14 residues long. Germline CDR1 reads SEHNR; CDR2 reads FQNEAQ (reference sequence). The V end lost 3 bases, the J end lost 2 bases, and 9 bases lay between the germline ends. The CDR3 DNA reads as TGTGCCAGCAGCTTGGCGGGGTACACAGATACGCAGTATTTT. Encoded protein: CASSLAGYTDTQYF.

The V call is TRBV6-6, the J call TRBJ1-2; perhaps TRBD1 as D (6 bases). The ends were cut back, 5 bases at V and 6 bases at J, with 22 bases in the middle. This CDR3 contains 16 residues. The germline V gene has CDR1 MNHNY and CDR2 SVGAGI (reference sequence). CDR3 nucleotides: TGTGCCAGCAGTCCCACAAGCGTACCTACAGGGAATGGCTACACCTTC. This encodes CASSPTSVPTGNGYTF.

Notes on this clone: This CDR3 is also generated by other DNA sequences in the sample. The chain recombines TRBV9 with TRBJ2-7; 10 bases are a match to TRBD2. J was trimmed by 3 bases and V by 0 bases; bases with no gene match: 3. CDR3 length: 15 amino acids. Germline V gives CDR1 SGDLS, CDR2 YYNGEE. CDR3 amino acids: CASSVGASGSYEQYF. The CDR3 DNA reads as TGTGCCAGCAGCGTAGGGGCTAGCGGGAGCTACGAGCAGTACTTC.

This clone was counted between two and nine times. V is TRBV10-3 and J is TRBJ2-5; 9 bases agree with TRBD1. Trimming at V came to 6 bases and at J to 5 bases, leaving 10 bases not matched to a gene. The length of the CDR3 is 15 residues. Per the germline V gene, CDR1 is ENHRY and CDR2 is SYGVKD. The CDR3 sequence: CAIRGQGLIWETQYF. The CDR3 region has the DNA TGTGCCATCAGGGGACAGGGTTTGATCTGGGAGACCCAGTACTTC.

The chain links TRBV7-9 to TRBJ2-7; D tentatively fits TRBD1 or TRBD2 (5 bases each). This CDR3 contains 15 residues. Germline CDR1 is SEHNR and CDR2 is FQNEAQ (reference sequence). The germline V and J ends were trimmed by 1 base and 0 bases, with 10 bases remaining between them. The CDR3 protein is CASSLGGAVSYEQYF. CDR3 DNA sequence: TGTGCCAGCAGCTTAGGAGGGGCCGTCTCCTACGAGCAGTACTTC.

V and J are TRBV9 and TRBJ1-3, with D maybe TRBD1 (5 bases). The CDR3 spans 16 residues. The V end lost 2 bases, the J end lost 4 bases, and 16 bases lay between the germline ends. Germline-derived CDR1 and CDR2 are SGDLS and YYNGEE. CDR3 protein: CASSVSFGARGNTIYF. The CDR3 DNA is TGTGCCAGCAGCGTTTCGTTCGGGGCTAGAGGAAACACCATATATTTT. Supplemented by reference TRBV9 and TRBJ1-3, the full variable domain reads DSGVTQTPKHLITATGQRVTLRCSPRSGDLSVYWYQQSLDQGLQFLIQYYNGEERAKGNILERFSAQQFPDLHSELNLSSLELGDSALYFCASSVSFGARGNTIYFGEGSWLTVV.

This clone was counted only a few times. The V gene is TRBV10-3, the J gene TRBJ1-5, with 9 bases that match TRBD1. CDR1 and CDR2 from the germline V gene are ENHRY and SYGVKD. This CDR3 region has 15 residues. Trimming removed 0 bases from V and 6 bases from J; junction bases left unmatched: 3. CDR3 DNA: TGTGCCATCAGTGAGTCAGGACAGGGGACTCAGCCCCAGCATTTT. It translates to CAISESGQGTQPQHF.

V usage is TRBV27 and J usage is TRBJ2-7, with 7 bases identical to TRBD1. V was clipped by 4 bases and J by 5 bases; unmatched bases: 5. The CDR3 runs to 13 residues. CDR1 MNHEY and CDR2 SMNVEV come from the germline V gene (reference sequence). CDR3: CASSYTGDNEQYF. In nucleotides, the CDR3 is TGTGCCAGCAGTTATACAGGGGACAACGAGCAGTACTTC.

This clone has more than one count but fewer than ten. For the CDR3, the DNA is TGTGCCAGCAGCTTCTCGACTATCGCCCGAAATGAGCAGTTCTTC. This sequence encodes CASSFSTIARNEQFF. This rearrangement joins TRBV5-5 to TRBJ2-1, with a tentative D call TRBD2 (5 bases). V shed 2 bases and J shed 7 bases, with 16 bases lying between them. Germline CDR1 and CDR2: SGHKS and YYEKEE (reference sequence). The CDR3 has 15 residues.

This clone was seen more than once but under ten times. The rearrangement joins TRBV18 to TRBJ1-5; 7 nucleotides align to TRBD1. Germline V gene sequence: CDR1 KGHSH, CDR2 LQKENI. V gave up 6 bases and J gave up 6 bases; unmatched junction bases: 8. This CDR3 region has 14 residues. CDR3 bases: TGTGCCAGCTCCCAGGGGGGGGCTCGTCAGCCCCAGCATTTT. It codes for CASSQGGARQPQHF.

This clone was recorded a few times. The chain joins TRBV7-9 to TRBJ1-2; no firm D call. Germline V gives CDR1 SEHNR, CDR2 FQNEAQ (reference sequence). This CDR3 has 12 amino acids. Between the trimmed V and J ends, which lost 5 bases and 5 bases, there was a span of 9 bases. The CDR3 protein is CASSPAGYGYTF. CDR3 DNA sequence: TGTGCCAGCAGCCCCGCCGGGTATGGCTACACCTTC.

This clone was seen more than once but under ten times. The chain employs TRBV29-1 and TRBJ2-3; TRBD1 aligns across 8 bases. With 7 bases clipped from V and 6 bases from J, the junction kept 9 bases outside the gene matches. Germline V gives CDR1 SQVTM, CDR2 ANQGSEA. This CDR3 has 13 residues. The CDR3, as DNA: TGCAGCGCAACAGGGGGGCAGGGGGATACGCAGTATTTT. This encodes CSATGGQGDTQYF.

Details on this clone: The same CDR3 also results from other DNA sequences found in this sample. The rearrangement uses TRBV10-3 and TRBJ1-3; D is unclear. Germline V gene lookup returns CDR1 ENHRY and CDR2 SYGVKD. The CDR3 is 14 residues long. Trimming took 3 bases from V and 0 from J, leaving 6 bases between them. The CDR3 sequence is CAISEDRSGNTIYF. The CDR3 DNA is TGTGCCATCAGTGAAGATCGCTCTGGAAACACCATATATTTT.

V is TRBV28 and J is TRBJ1-1; 8 nucleotides match TRBD1. Germline V gene data show CDR1 as MDHEN and CDR2 as SYDVKM. The CDR3 sequence is 13 residues long. Trimming cost V 4 bases and J 5 bases; bases outside gene matches: 3. The CDR3 DNA reads as TGTGCCAGCAGTTCGGGACAGGAAACTGAAGCTTTCTTT. Translation: CASSSGQETEAFF.

The CDR3 is CSVPVNTEAFF. The CDR3 nucleotides are TGCAGTGTCCCGGTGAACACTGAAGCTTTCTTT. This rearrangement joins TRBV20-1 to TRBJ1-1, with D hard to call. This CDR3 has 11 residues. Germline CDR1 DFQATT, CDR2 SNEGSKA (reference sequence). Between the trimmed V and J ends, which lost 7 bases and 0 bases, there was a span of 6 bases.